These 10 T cell receptor beta chains originate from one sample sequenced in a study of monozygotic twins with inflammatory bowel disease. TCRdb derives one entry per CDR3 protein from the 5' RACE reads, leaving out DNA. The sample includes approximately 400,000 distinct CDR3 sequences. Source material: blood. These receptors were obtained from a human donor with ulcerative colitis or Crohn's disease, or a healthy co-twin of an affected twin (not recorded which).

The chain uses TRBV5-1 and TRBJ2-7; TCRdb picks TRBD1, but there is no DNA to check that call. The length of the CDR3 is 14 residues. Germline V gives CDR1 SGHRS, CDR2 YFSETQ. The chain's CDR3 is CASAVDRAMDEQYF.

The rearrangement joins TRBV7-2 to TRBJ1-1. Germline V CDR1 and CDR2: SGHTA, FQGNSA. The CDR3 loop spans 13 amino acids. The chain's CDR3 is CASSLMENTEAFF. The full variable domain, in which reference TRBV7-2 and TRBJ1-1 provide the parts outside the CDR3, is GAGVSQSPSNKVTEKGKDVELRCDPISGHTALYWYRQSLGQGLEFLIYFQGNSAPDKSGLPSDRFSAERTGGSVSTLTIQRTQQEDSAVYLCASSLMENTEAFFGQGTRLTVV.

The V gene is TRBV5-1, the J gene TRBJ2-5; TCRdb selects TRBD2, and the lack of DNA leaves this call unchecked. The CDR3 length is 14 residues. The germline CDR1 and CDR2 sequences are SGHRS and YFSETQ. The CDR3 sequence is CASSLAQGPETQYF.

V and J are TRBV10-3 and TRBJ1-6; the TCRdb D gene call, TRBD1, has no DNA to confirm it. Per germline, CDR1 ENHRY and CDR2 SYGVKD. The CDR3 has 14 residues. The CDR3 here is CAISVGQVNSPLHF.

This rearrangement joins TRBV20-1 to TRBJ2-1; TCRdb proposes TRBD1, but this gene call is untestable without DNA. Looked up from germline, CDR1 is DFQATT and CDR2 is SNEGSKA (reference sequence). CDR3 length equals 15 residues. The CDR3 region is CSAREPGNPNNEQFF.

The chain is built from TRBV29-1 and TRBJ2-5; TCRdb names TRBD2, which stays unverified in the absence of DNA. The germline V gene encodes CDR1 SQVTM and CDR2 ANQGSEA. This CDR3 is built from 14 residues. CDR3 amino acids: CSVGAGGVQETQYF.

V gene TRBV2 combines with J gene TRBJ2-7; the TRBD2 assignment by TCRdb is unverifiable without DNA. The CDR3 spans 15 residues. Germline CDR1 SNHLY, CDR2 FYNNEI. CDR3 sequence: CASREGLALTYEQYF.

The rearrangement uses TRBV5-1 and TRBJ1-4; the TCRdb call, TRBD1, lacks DNA for checking. The germline V gene has CDR1 SGHRS and CDR2 YFSETQ. The length of the CDR3 is 20 residues. The CDR3 loop is CASSVGDVFSLGSVDGKLFF.

CDR3 protein: CSARDRKRGAIQAFF. The V gene is TRBV20-1, the J gene TRBJ1-1; no DNA is available, so the TRBD1 call from TCRdb remains unchecked. CDR1 is DFQATT and CDR2 is SNEGSKA in the germline V gene (reference sequence). CDR3 length equals 15 residues.

The rearrangement uses TRBV20-1 and TRBJ2-3. The germline V gene has CDR1 DFQATT and CDR2 SNEGSKA (reference sequence). The CDR3 runs to 14 residues. The CDR3 here is CSASRGVGSDTQYF.